A selection of T cell receptor beta chains follows, all from one sample in a study of blood T cell repertoires in COVID-19. Here immunoSEQ multiplex PCR was the method, and the copy in TCRdb shows in-frame clones only, minus some. The repertoire holds 150,000 to 200,000 clones, with more than 85% as singletons. Material for sequencing was PBMCs or T cells enriched from blood (not recorded which). The receptors stem from a woman in her forties or fifties who had recovered from COVID-19. CDR3s include the opening cysteine and the closing phenylalanine or tryptophan. Fields, in order: D gene, clone size, V gene, J gene, CDR3 DNA, CDR3 protein. A D gene is named only where the DNA matches it firmly. Clone size is stated in some rows and not others, as once, few, many or a class when expanded.

D gene: TRBD1
clone size: .
V gene: TRBV7-9
J gene: TRBJ1-2
CDR3 DNA: TGTGCCAGCAGCCGCCAGACAGGGATCGGGGGCTACACCTTC
CDR3 protein: CASSRQTGIGGYTF

D gene: TRBD2
clone size: once
V gene: TRBV24-1
J gene: TRBJ2-3
CDR3 DNA: TGTGCCACCAGTCTTGGGCGGGAGACGGATACGCAGTATTTT
CDR3 protein: CATSLGRETDTQYF

D gene: TRBD2
clone size: .
V gene: TRBV5-4
J gene: TRBJ2-1
CDR3 DNA: TGTGCCAGCAGCTTTGGCGGGGGAGGCTCCTACAATGAGCAGTTCTTC
CDR3 protein: CASSFGGGGSYNEQFF

D gene: .
clone size: .
V gene: TRBV2
J gene: TRBJ1-6
CDR3 DNA: TGTGCCAGCAGCCCCCGTGAGGTCCCAAGTAATTCACCCCTCCACTTT
CDR3 protein: CASSPREVPSNSPLHF

D gene: .
clone size: .
V gene: TRBV4-2
J gene: TRBJ1-5
CDR3 DNA: TGTGCCAGCAGCCAAGATAGGGGACTTAATCAGCCCCAGCATTTT
CDR3 protein: CASSQDRGLNQPQHF

D gene: .
clone size: .
V gene: TRBV6-5
J gene: TRBJ1-2
CDR3 DNA: TGTGCCAGCAGGTCGACAGGAGGACCAAACTATGGCTACACCTTC
CDR3 protein: CASRSTGGPNYGYTF

D gene: .
clone size: .
V gene: TRBV5-1
J gene: TRBJ2-1
CDR3 DNA: TGCGCCAGCAGCTTGCAGACTAGTCCTAGTGAGCAGTTCTTC
CDR3 protein: CASSLQTSPSEQFF

D gene: TRBD2
clone size: once
V gene: TRBV5-1
J gene: TRBJ2-1
CDR3 DNA: TGCGCCAGCAGCTTGTCGTGGCTAGCGGGGGAGCAGTTCTTC
CDR3 protein: CASSLSWLAGEQFF

D gene: .
clone size: .
V gene: TRBV11-1
J gene: TRBJ2-7
CDR3 DNA: TGTGCCAGCAGCCCCCGGTCGGGGGTCTACGAGCAGTACTTC
CDR3 protein: CASSPRSGVYEQYF

D gene: TRBD2
clone size: .
V gene: TRBV27
J gene: TRBJ2-3
CDR3 DNA: TGTGCCAGCAGTTTGAGACTAGCGGGAACGGTAGGGACAGATACGCAGTATTTT
CDR3 protein: CASSLRLAGTVGTDTQYF

D gene: .
clone size: .
V gene: TRBV25-1
J gene: TRBJ2-3
CDR3 DNA: TGTGCCAGCAGTGGGGACAGGCCGGCGGGGGCAAGCACAGATACGCAGTATTTT
CDR3 protein: CASSGDRPAGASTDTQYF

D gene: .
clone size: .
V gene: TRBV7-9
J gene: TRBJ1-5
CDR3 DNA: TGTGCCAGCAGTCTACAGGGTTTCAATCAGCCCCAGCATTTT
CDR3 protein: CASSLQGFNQPQHF

D gene: TRBD2
clone size: .
V gene: TRBV5-6
J gene: TRBJ2-1
CDR3 DNA: TGTGCCAGCAGCAGGGATAGCGGGAGTGGGTACAATGAGCAGTTCTTC
CDR3 protein: CASSRDSGSGYNEQFF

D gene: .
clone size: .
V gene: TRBV9
J gene: TRBJ2-7
CDR3 DNA: TGTGCCAGCAGCGTAGCTCCGGGAGCAGCCTACGAGCAGTACTTC
CDR3 protein: CASSVAPGAAYEQYF

D gene: .
clone size: .
V gene: TRBV6-5
J gene: TRBJ2-5
CDR3 DNA: TGTGCCAGCAGTTACGAGCAGGGGCCCCAAGAGACCCAGTACTTC
CDR3 protein: CASSYEQGPQETQYF

D gene: .
clone size: .
V gene: TRBV27
J gene: TRBJ2-2
CDR3 DNA: TGTGCCAGCAGTCCAACGACAAGGAACACCGGGGAGCTGTTTTTT
CDR3 protein: CASSPTTRNTGELFF

D gene: TRBD2
clone size: once
V gene: TRBV18
J gene: TRBJ2-2
CDR3 DNA: TGTGCCAGCTCACGGGGACTAGAGAACACCGGGGAGCTGTTTTTT
CDR3 protein: CASSRGLENTGELFF

D gene: .
clone size: once
V gene: TRBV5-8
J gene: TRBJ1-5
CDR3 DNA: TGTGCCAGCAGCTTAATAGCCCAGCATTTT
CDR3 protein: CASSLIAQHF

D gene: .
clone size: .
V gene: TRBV28
J gene: TRBJ2-7
CDR3 DNA: TGTGCCAGCAGCCTAAACTCGCGGAGCTACGAGCAGTACTTC
CDR3 protein: CASSLNSRSYEQYF

D gene: TRBD1
clone size: once
V gene: TRBV25-1
J gene: TRBJ1-4
CDR3 DNA: TGTGCCAGCAGAAAAGACAGGGGCGCAGATGAAAAACTGTTTTTT
CDR3 protein: CASRKDRGADEKLFF

D gene: TRBD1
clone size: .
V gene: TRBV2
J gene: TRBJ1-2
CDR3 DNA: TGTGCCAGCGCGAAACCACCGGGACAGGGGGTAATAGGGGTGAACTATGGCTACACCTTC
CDR3 protein: CASAKPPGQGVIGVNYGYTF

D gene: .
clone size: .
V gene: TRBV4-2
J gene: TRBJ1-4
CDR3 DNA: TGTGCCAGCTCAGGAGGTGCTAATGAAAAACTGTTTTTT
CDR3 protein: CASSGGANEKLFF

D gene: TRBD1
clone size: once
V gene: TRBV2
J gene: TRBJ2-2
CDR3 DNA: TGTGCCAGCTCTGCCAGGGGGTTCACCGGGGAGCTGTTTTTT
CDR3 protein: CASSARGFTGELFF

D gene: TRBD1
clone size: .
V gene: TRBV7-2
J gene: TRBJ2-5
CDR3 DNA: TGTGCCAGCAGCCACTTAGGGGCTCAGGGGGCGAGGGAGACCCAGTACTTC
CDR3 protein: CASSHLGAQGARETQYF

D gene: .
clone size: .
V gene: TRBV5-1
J gene: TRBJ1-1
CDR3 DNA: TGCGCCAGCAGCCCGGGGGGCCCGAACACTGAAGCTTTCTTT
CDR3 protein: CASSPGGPNTEAFF

D gene: .
clone size: .
V gene: TRBV25-1
J gene: TRBJ1-4
CDR3 DNA: TGTGCCAGCAGTGAATTGGGGCAGGCTATCAGGGATGAAAAACTGTTTTTT
CDR3 protein: CASSELGQAIRDEKLFF

D gene: .
clone size: .
V gene: TRBV9
J gene: TRBJ1-1
CDR3 DNA: TGTGCCAGCAGCGTAGTCCCAGGGAACACTGAAGCTTTCTTT
CDR3 protein: CASSVVPGNTEAFF

D gene: TRBD1
clone size: .
V gene: TRBV3-1/TRBV3-2
J gene: TRBJ2-7
CDR3 DNA: TGTGCCAGCAGCCCCTACGGGACAGCGACGTCCTACGAGCAGTACTTC
CDR3 protein: CASSPYGTATSYEQYF

D gene: .
clone size: .
V gene: TRBV20-1
J gene: TRBJ1-1
CDR3 DNA: TGCAGTGCTCCGAGGAACACTGAAGCTTTCTTT
CDR3 protein: CSAPRNTEAFF

D gene: TRBD1
clone size: .
V gene: TRBV5-1
J gene: TRBJ1-1
CDR3 DNA: TGCGCCAGCAGACCAGGGGGCGCGGGCACTGAAGCTTTCTTT
CDR3 protein: CASRPGGAGTEAFF

D gene: .
clone size: .
V gene: TRBV7-2
J gene: TRBJ2-3
CDR3 DNA: TGTGCCAGCAGCTCACTCACCGGAGATACGCAGTATTTT
CDR3 protein: CASSSLTGDTQYF

D gene: TRBD1
clone size: .
V gene: TRBV10-1
J gene: TRBJ2-5
CDR3 DNA: TGCGCCAGTGACAGGGAAGGCGAGACCCAGTACTTC
CDR3 protein: CASDREGETQYF

D gene: TRBD1
clone size: .
V gene: TRBV5-4
J gene: TRBJ1-4
CDR3 DNA: TGTGCCAGCAGCCAGGACAGGGGGGCTCTTAATGAAAAACTGTTTTTT
CDR3 protein: CASSQDRGALNEKLFF

D gene: TRBD2
clone size: .
V gene: TRBV28
J gene: TRBJ2-3
CDR3 DNA: TGTGCCAGCAGTTTACCCCCAGCGGGATGGAATACGCAGTATTTT
CDR3 protein: CASSLPPAGWNTQYF

D gene: TRBD1
clone size: .
V gene: TRBV5-6
J gene: TRBJ2-1
CDR3 DNA: TGTGCCAGCAGCTTGGGGGGGACAGGGGATGAGCAGTTCTTC
CDR3 protein: CASSLGGTGDEQFF

D gene: TRBD2
clone size: few
V gene: TRBV6-5
J gene: TRBJ2-5
CDR3 DNA: TGTGCCAGCAGTCCAGGGACTAGCGGGAGGGAGTACTTC
CDR3 protein: CASSPGTSGREYF

D gene: .
clone size: .
V gene: TRBV7-8
J gene: TRBJ1-1
CDR3 DNA: TGTGCCAGCAGCTTAGAGATTGGCGGCCTAGAGGACACTGAAGCTTTCTTT
CDR3 protein: CASSLEIGGLEDTEAFF